A single sample is the source of the 15 T cell receptor beta chains below, sequenced in a study of CD8 T cells in ankylosing spondylitis. TCRdb independently ran MiXCR on the 5' RACE reads; one entry per CDR3 protein. The table shows some 130,000 distinct CDR3 sequences, with 8% to 9% occurring only once. The sample taken for sequencing was synovial fluid, either unsorted or a sorted T cell fraction (not recorded which). These receptors all come from a male donor with ankylosing spondylitis.

This clonotype has ten or more counts. The gene calls are TRBV18 and TRBJ2-5, with 10 bases matching TRBD1. The CDR3 runs to 16 residues. The V and J ends lost 0 bases and 7 bases, in that order; junction bases with no gene match: 8. Per the germline V gene, CDR1 is KGHSH and CDR2 is LQKENI. The CDR3 is CASSPPMTGGKGTQYF. CDR3 nucleotides: TGTGCCAGCTCACCACCGATGACAGGGGGCAAGGGGACCCAGTACTTC.

The chain carries TRBV24-1 and TRBJ2-5; 8 bases align to TRBD1. CDR3 length: 16 residues. Per the germline V gene, CDR1 is KGHDR and CDR2 is SFDVKD. With V trimmed by 4 bases and J by 5 bases, 11 bases remained unmatched. The DNA for the CDR3 is TGTGCCACCAGTGACCCCCCCTCAACAGGGGGTGAGACCCAGTACTTC. Translating it yields CATSDPPSTGGETQYF.

This clonotype was counted many times. The chain couples TRBV4-1 to TRBJ2-1; D is perhaps TRBD1 (5 bases). The V end lost 2 bases, the J end lost 5 bases, and 7 bases lay between the germline ends. This CDR3 is built from 13 residues. Germline-derived CDR1 and CDR2 are MGHRA and YSYEKL. The CDR3 is CASSQSGNNEQFF. CDR3 nucleotides: TGCGCCAGCAGCCAATCAGGGAACAATGAGCAGTTCTTC.

This clonotype has a handful of counts. The CDR3 here is CASSSPGVGANVLTF. The CDR3 coding sequence is TGTGCCAGCAGTTCCCCAGGGGTTGGGGCCAACGTCCTGACTTTC. The chain carries TRBV27 and TRBJ2-6; TRBD1 is a possible D gene (6 bases). The CDR3 covers 15 residues. The germline V gene encodes CDR1 MNHEY and CDR2 SMNVEV (reference sequence). V dropped 4 bases and J dropped 3 bases, with 10 bases sitting between them.

There are a few counts of this clonotype. V gene TRBV20-1 combines with J gene TRBJ2-2, with D maybe TRBD2 (5 bases). With 3 bases removed from V and 3 bases from J, the gap between germline ends came to 14 bases. Germline CDR1 is DFQATT and CDR2 is SNEGSKA (reference sequence). The CDR3 spans 15 residues. The CDR3 loop reads CSASWASKYTGELFF. CDR3 DNA sequence: TGCAGTGCTAGCTGGGCTAGCAAATACACCGGGGAGCTGTTTTTT.

This clonotype came up a few times. The chain carries TRBV28 and TRBJ2-5, with a tentative D call TRBD1 (7 bases). The ends were cut back, 2 bases at V and 7 bases at J, with 17 bases in the middle. The CDR3 totals 15 residues. Germline CDR1 MDHEN, CDR2 SYDVKM. The CDR3 here is CASSLGGGAGRTQYF. CDR3 DNA: TGTGCCAGCAGTTTAGGAGGGGGCGCCGGACGGACCCAGTACTTC.

This clonotype was found many times. The chain links TRBV18 to TRBJ1-4, with D tentatively TRBD1 (5 bases). The CDR3 has 15 residues. CDR1 is KGHSH, CDR2 LQKENI, per germline. The V and J ends lost 6 bases and 4 bases respectively, with 15 bases between them. The CDR3 DNA follows: TGTGCCAGCTCCCGAGGAGGGACCCTTAATGAAAAACTGTTTTTT. Amino acid sequence: CASSRGGTLNEKLFF.

This clonotype was detected many times. J is TRBJ2-3 and V is TRBV7-2; D unresolved. The CDR3 spans 10 residues. The V end lost 9 bases, the J end lost 6 bases, and 7 bases lay between the germline ends. Germline V gene sequence: CDR1 SGHTA, CDR2 FQGNSA. The CDR3 spells CASSRDTQYF. In nucleotides, the CDR3 is TGTGCCAGTTCACGGGATACGCAGTATTTT.

This clonotype was found a few times. This chain uses TRBV24-1 with TRBJ1-2; D is perhaps TRBD1 (5 bases). The germline CDR1 and CDR2 sequences are KGHDR and SFDVKD. The CDR3 runs to 16 residues. Trimming removed 6 bases at V and 2 bases at J, with 18 bases between. CDR3 region: CATSRSGRDGNYGYTF. CDR3 nucleotides: TGTGCCACCAGTCGATCCGGAAGGGACGGCAACTATGGCTACACCTTC.

The chain has TRBV7-9 and TRBJ2-2; 7 bases are a match to TRBD2. Germline CDR1 reads SEHNR; CDR2 reads FQNEAQ (reference sequence). The CDR3 has 13 amino acids. V was clipped by 2 bases and J by 8 bases; unmatched bases: 2. CDR3 region: CASSLRLAGELFF. The CDR3, as DNA: TGTGCCAGCAGCTTAAGACTAGCTGGGGAGCTGTTTTTT.

There are a few counts of this clonotype. V usage is TRBV20-1 and J usage is TRBJ2-7, with TRBD1 matching over 8 bases. After removal of 5 bases from V and 3 bases from J, the junction contained 3 bases not matched to a gene. CDR3 length: 12 amino acids. From germline, CDR1 is DFQATT and CDR2 SNEGSKA (reference sequence). The CDR3 sequence is CSARTGLYEQYF. The CDR3 region has the DNA TGCAGTGCTCGGACAGGGCTCTACGAGCAGTACTTC.

This clonotype was recorded at least ten times. The chain recombines TRBV5-6 with TRBJ2-7; D gene ambiguous. The germline V and J ends were trimmed by 1 base and 0 bases, with 11 bases remaining between them. CDR1 is SGHDT, CDR2 YYEEEE, per germline. This CDR3 has 15 residues. The CDR3 DNA follows: TGTGCCAGCAGCTTGACACGATATTACTCCTACGAGCAGTACTTC. It yields the protein CASSLTRYYSYEQYF.

The chain employs TRBV11-3 and TRBJ2-5; D not certain. Germline-derived CDR1 and CDR2 are SGHNT and YENEEA. This CDR3 contains 13 residues. V shed 3 bases and J shed 2 bases, with 7 bases lying between them. The CDR3 DNA sequence: TGTGCCAGCAGCTTCCAGACTCAAGAGACCCAGTACTTC. This translates into CASSFQTQETQYF.

This clonotype came up many times. The chain joins TRBV6-1 to TRBJ1-2, with TRBD1 as a possible D gene (6 bases). The V gene lost 6 bases and the J gene lost 8 bases, with 19 bases spanning the gap. The CDR3 consists of 14 residues. From germline, CDR1 is MNHNS and CDR2 SASEGT. The CDR3 here is CASSPHGGAEGYTF. The CDR3 DNA reads TGTGCCAGCAGCCCCCACGGGGGCGCGGAGGGCTACACCTTC.

This clonotype has only a few counts. This chain uses TRBV7-2 with TRBJ1-3, with a possible D match to TRBD1 (6 bases). The germline gives CDR1 SGHTA, CDR2 FQGNSA. The CDR3 extends over 15 amino acids. V dropped 1 base and J dropped 6 bases, with 13 bases sitting between them. For the CDR3, the DNA is TGTGCCAGCAGCTTAGGGTCAGGGGTGGAAAACACCATATATTTT. Encoded protein: CASSLGSGVENTIYF.